The table lists the clone carrying this T cell receptor beta chain with a few counts. Primed by a sample-barcoded 5' primer and a J-beta primer mix, a second PCR proceeded for about 7 to 11 cycles. TCRdb re-analysed the 5' RACE reads in MiXCR, keeping a single row per CDR3 protein. The sample lists about 800,000 distinct CDR3 sequences; 20% to 25% were seen once. The data are from a study of blood T cells in healthy people across ages. The length of the CDR3 is 14 residues. CDR1 and CDR2 (germline): ENHRY, SYGVKD. V was pared by 2 bases and J by 2 bases, with 9 bases between. These sequences were also reported in another study, on T cells of mothers and their children.

This sequence originates from a boy younger than 18 in good health. The chain is built from TRBV10-3 and TRBJ2-5; D gene ambiguous. Sequencing was done on a sample of blood. The CDR3 protein is CAISERGEQETQYF. Here the CDR3 DNA reads TGTGCCATCAGTGAGCGTGGGGAACAAGAGACCCAGTACTTC.